The 28 T cell receptor beta chains presented below share a single source sample, sequenced in a study of patients and donors after allogeneic stem cell transplantation. TCRdb re-derived calls from the RT-PCR reads in MiXCR, one entry per CDR3 protein. The profile shows about 74,000 distinct CDR3 sequences, more than 20% of them singletons. The specimen sequenced was blood, either unsorted or a sorted T cell fraction (not recorded which). The receptor source for this set is a human donor who was either an allogeneic HSCT recipient or a stem cell or donor lymphocyte infusion donor (not recorded which). It is not recorded whose cells these are; they may come from a transplant donor.

The chain employs TRBV6-5 and TRBJ1-1; D uncertain. The CDR3 totals 15 residues. V shed 0 bases and J shed 7 bases, with 15 bases lying between them. The germline V gene has CDR1 MNHEY and CDR2 SVGAGI. The DNA of the CDR3 is TGTGCCAGCAGTTACTCGGTAGTGGGCGACTTTGAAGCTTTCTTT. It specifies CASSYSVVGDFEAFF.

The genes are TRBV29-1 and TRBJ2-2, with D uncertain. This CDR3 contains 12 residues. From germline, CDR1 is SQVTM and CDR2 ANQGSEA. V dropped 7 bases and J dropped 4 bases, with 10 bases sitting between them. The CDR3: CSATYVTGELFF. The CDR3 DNA reads TGCAGCGCCACGTACGTCACCGGGGAGCTGTTTTTT.

CDR3 in DNA: TGTGCCAGCAGCCAACAGGACAGGGAAATCACTGAAGCTTTCTTT. Protein: CASSQQDREITEAFF. This sequence joins TRBV4-2 and TRBJ1-1; TRBD1 matches at 8 bases. Germline-derived CDR1 and CDR2 are LGHNA and YNFKEQ. The CDR3 spans 15 residues. J was trimmed by 4 bases and V by 2 bases; bases with no gene match: 6.

DNA of the CDR3: TGTGCCAGCAGCTCCACCGGACAGGGCTTTAATTGGAAGTATGGCTACACCTTC. Protein product: CASSSTGQGFNWKYGYTF. V usage is TRBV7-9 and J usage is TRBJ1-2; TRBD1 matches 8 bases. V lost 4 bases and J lost 5; bases outside the gene matches: 18. The CDR3 length is 18 residues. Germline CDR1 and CDR2: SEHNR and FQNEAQ (reference sequence).

The rearrangement joins TRBV20-1 to TRBJ1-1; tentatively, D is TRBD1 (6 bases). Per the germline V gene, CDR1 is DFQATT and CDR2 is SNEGSKA (reference sequence). V was trimmed by 6 bases and J by 1 base, leaving 12 bases between them. There are 13 residues in the CDR3. CDR3 sequence: CSAARGGNTEAFF. The CDR3 coding sequence is TGCAGTGCAGCGAGGGGGGGGAACACTGAAGCTTTCTTT.

V and J are TRBV18 and TRBJ1-1, with D perhaps matching TRBD1 (6 bases). Germline values: CDR1 KGHSH, CDR2 LQKENI. The CDR3 runs to 16 residues. The V gene lost 3 bases and the J gene lost 5 bases, with 19 bases spanning the gap. CDR3 nucleotides: TGTGCCAGCTCACCCTTTTTTTTGGGGGGCGAGACTGAAGCTTTCTTT. Its protein product is CASSPFFLGGETEAFF.

The chain couples TRBV7-3 to TRBJ2-3; no clear D gene. Germline V CDR1 and CDR2: SGHTA, FQGTGA. This CDR3 is 14 amino acids long. Trimming pared 2 bases from V and 2 bases from J, leaving 8 bases between. The CDR3 DNA is TGTGCCAGCAGCTTAGGTTCATCCACAGATACGCAGTATTTT. Its translation is CASSLGSSTDTQYF.

V usage is TRBV10-3 and J usage is TRBJ2-3; D is tentatively TRBD1 or TRBD2 (6 bases each). Per the germline V gene, CDR1 is ENHRY and CDR2 is SYGVKD. The CDR3 length is 13 residues. Deletions cut 7 bases from V and 2 bases from J, with 10 bases between. Written as DNA, the CDR3 is TGTGCCATCAACGGGGGCCCCACAGATACGCAGTATTTT. Its translation is CAINGGPTDTQYF.

This clonotype appeared a few times. This rearrangement joins TRBV7-8 to TRBJ2-1, with unresolved D. The ends were cut back, 2 bases at V and 5 bases at J, with 13 bases in the middle. The CDR3 is 15 residues long. Germline lookup yields CDR1 SGHVS and CDR2 FQNEAQ. CDR3 in amino acids: CASSLRWNSHNEQFF. The CDR3 coding sequence is TGTGCCAGCAGCTTAAGGTGGAACAGTCACAATGAGCAGTTCTTC.

The chain has TRBV20-1 and TRBJ1-1; D uncertain. The CDR3 is 13 residues long. In germline, CDR1 is DFQATT, CDR2 SNEGSKA (reference sequence). The germline V and J ends were trimmed by 4 bases and 0 bases, with 9 bases remaining between them. The CDR3, as DNA: TGCAGTGCTACGGTGGCTCTGAACACTGAAGCTTTCTTT. This sequence encodes CSATVALNTEAFF.

This clonotype was detected a few times. The gene calls are TRBV29-1 and TRBJ1-2; D remains unclear. Per germline, CDR1 SQVTM and CDR2 ANQGSEA. The CDR3 sequence is 13 residues long. Trimming left V 4 bases short and J 1 base short, with 10 bases between. The CDR3, as DNA: TGCAGCGTTGTTACAGAACTTAACTATGGCTACACCTTC. This codes for CSVVTELNYGYTF.

This clonotype was picked up many times. The V gene is TRBV20-1, the J gene TRBJ1-2, with TRBD1 as a possible D gene (6 bases). Germline V gives CDR1 DFQATT, CDR2 SNEGSKA (reference sequence). Trimming pared 2 bases from V and 8 bases from J, leaving 18 bases between. This CDR3 contains 14 residues. The DNA of the CDR3 is TGCAGTGCTAGAAGGCCGGGGGCAACTTGGGGCTACACCTTC. It yields the protein CSARRPGATWGYTF.

The chain recombines TRBV28 with TRBJ2-7, with D possibly matching TRBD1 (5 bases). The CDR3 runs to 13 residues. From germline, CDR1 is MDHEN and CDR2 SYDVKM. Trimming cost V 6 bases and J 3 bases, with 12 bases left between them. The CDR3 DNA reads as TGTGCCAGCAGCTCCTGGGGCCGCTACGAGCAGTACTTC. Residues: CASSSWGRYEQYF.

This sequence joins TRBV4-1 and TRBJ1-1, with D possibly being TRBD1 (6 bases). This CDR3 is built from 15 residues. V dropped 4 bases and J dropped 2 bases, with 14 bases sitting between them. The germline CDR1 and CDR2 sequences are MGHRA and YSYEKL. CDR3 sequence: CASSPHRVGNTEAFF. The CDR3 bases are TGCGCCAGCAGCCCCCACAGGGTCGGCAACACTGAAGCTTTCTTT.

The rearrangement uses TRBV4-2 and TRBJ1-6; D is ambiguous. CDR1 and CDR2 (germline): LGHNA, YNFKEQ. Trimming took off 8 bases at V and 9 bases at J, with 14 bases between the two ends. The CDR3 consists of 13 residues. CDR3 bases: TGTGCCAGCTTGGGGAACCCGGGTTCACCCCTCCACTTT. As protein: CASLGNPGSPLHF.

V and J are TRBV20-1 and TRBJ1-6; D is undetermined. This CDR3 region has 13 residues. Trimming left V 6 bases short and J 9 bases short, with 15 bases between. Germline CDR1 DFQATT, CDR2 SNEGSKA (reference sequence). CDR3 nucleotides: TGCAGTGCCCACCGGTTACCTTTTTCACCCCTCCACTTT. This sequence encodes CSAHRLPFSPLHF.

This clonotype has a count of ten or more. V is TRBV24-1 and J is TRBJ2-7, with 9 bases that match TRBD1. V trimming: 3 bases; J trimming: 2 bases; junction bases outside the gene matches: 7. In germline, CDR1 is KGHDR, CDR2 SFDVKD. The CDR3 is 16 amino acids. The CDR3 protein is CATSDETGTGTYEQYF. DNA of the CDR3: TGTGCCACCAGTGATGAAACCGGGACAGGGACCTACGAGCAGTACTTC.

This rearrangement joins TRBV29-1 to TRBJ2-1, with TRBD1 matching over 9 bases. From germline, CDR1 is SQVTM and CDR2 ANQGSEA. With V trimmed by 4 bases and J by 9 bases, 10 bases remained unmatched. The CDR3 is made up of 14 amino acids. The DNA of the CDR3 is TGCAGCGTTGGAACTCGAACAGGGGGCGTTGAGCAGTTCTTC. This encodes CSVGTRTGGVEQFF.

A single count supports this clonotype. The rearrangement links TRBV29-1 to TRBJ2-7, with D unresolved. Germline V CDR1 and CDR2: SQVTM, ANQGSEA. Trimming left V 6 bases short and J 1 base short, with 13 bases between. The CDR3 contains 13 residues. The CDR3 protein is CSVRGPGSYEQYF. The CDR3 DNA sequence: TGCAGCGTACGTGGACCCGGATCCTACGAGCAGTACTTC.

This chain joins TRBV27 and TRBJ2-7, with a possible D match to TRBD1 (6 bases). Deletions cut 10 bases from V and 6 bases from J, with 22 bases between. The CDR3 covers 14 residues. Germline V CDR1 and CDR2: MNHEY, SMNVEV (reference sequence). The chain's CDR3 is CATRTYSQGSEQYF. CDR3 sequence (DNA): TGTGCCACCAGGACCTACTCGCAGGGGAGCGAGCAGTACTTC.

The chain has TRBV5-1 and TRBJ2-1, with 7 bases aligning to TRBD2. Looked up from germline, CDR1 is SGHRS and CDR2 is YFSETQ. Trimming took 2 bases from V and 6 from J; bases not matched to a gene: 8. CDR3 length: 15 residues. The CDR3 bases are TGCGCCAGCAGCTTACAACTAGCGTCCCTCAATGAGCAGTTCTTC. Protein: CASSLQLASLNEQFF.

This rearrangement joins TRBV29-1 to TRBJ1-1; 8 nucleotides align to TRBD1. The V segment lost 3 bases and the J segment 2 bases; nucleotides outside the gene matches: 5. The V gene's germline CDR1 is SQVTM and CDR2 ANQGSEA. CDR3 length equals 14 residues. The CDR3 reads CSVERTGRNTEAFF. Written as DNA, the CDR3 is TGCAGCGTTGAGAGGACAGGGCGTAACACTGAAGCTTTCTTT.

This rearrangement joins TRBV29-1 to TRBJ1-2, with D perhaps matching TRBD1 (6 bases). The germline gives CDR1 SQVTM, CDR2 ANQGSEA. V gave up 4 bases and J gave up 7 bases, with 10 bases separating them. This CDR3 has 11 residues. The CDR3 is CSVGGAGGYTF. CDR3 bases: TGCAGCGTTGGGGGGGCAGGTGGCTACACCTTC.

This clonotype has only a few counts. This rearrangement joins TRBV9 to TRBJ1-6; possible D gene TRBD1, 6 bases. V dropped 2 bases and J dropped 3 bases, with 9 bases sitting between them. The CDR3 covers 15 residues. Germline CDR1 SGDLS, CDR2 YYNGEE. The CDR3 is CASSVGGHYNSPLHF. CDR3 in DNA: TGTGCCAGCAGCGTTGGGGGCCACTATAATTCACCCCTCCACTTT.

Only a few counts were recorded for this clonotype. The chain couples TRBV20-1 to TRBJ2-7; 9 nucleotides align to TRBD1. The CDR3 has 20 amino acids. Germline CDR1 DFQATT, CDR2 SNEGSKA (reference sequence). Losses at the gene ends were 1 base for V and 0 bases for J; bases not matched to a gene: 19. As DNA, the CDR3 is TGCAGTGCTAGAGCCTCGCCCCGGGACAGGGCAGGCCGCAGCTCCTACGAGCAGTACTTC. Translating it yields CSARASPRDRAGRSSYEQYF.

This clonotype has more than one count but fewer than ten. The chain recombines TRBV5-1 with TRBJ2-3, with D possibly matching TRBD1 (6 bases). The V end lost 4 bases, the J end lost 6 bases, and 15 bases lay between the germline ends. CDR1 is SGHRS, CDR2 YFSETQ, per germline. The CDR3 covers 14 residues. CDR3 nucleotides: TGCGCCAGCAGCATAGGACAGCTGCTGGATACGCAGTATTTT. Translating gives CASSIGQLLDTQYF. The variable domain in full, completed from reference TRBV5-1 and TRBJ2-3, reads KAGVTQTPRYLIKTRGQQVTLSCSPISGHRSVSWYQQTPGQGLQFLFEYFSETQRNKGNFPGRFSGRQFSNSRSEMNVSTLELGDSALYLCASSIGQLLDTQYFGPGTRLTVL.

This clonotype is deemed medium-sized. This chain connects TRBV28 to TRBJ2-7; D not certain. Per germline, CDR1 MDHEN and CDR2 SYDVKM. The V end was cut by 3 bases, the J end by 2 bases, with 8 bases between. CDR3 length: 13 amino acids. The CDR3 protein is CASSLGTTYEQYF. The CDR3 DNA follows: TGTGCCAGCAGTTTGGGAACAACCTACGAGCAGTACTTC.

This clonotype was counted a few times. This chain connects TRBV11-2 to TRBJ1-2; no reliable D call. V lost 1 base and J lost 6, with 12 bases in between. The CDR3 covers 14 residues. In germline, CDR1 is SGHAT, CDR2 FQNNGV. As DNA, the CDR3 is TGTGCCAGCAGCTTAGGATATAGGCAGGATGGCTACACCTTC. Translating gives CASSLGYRQDGYTF.